This TCR beta chain was identified in a study of T cells after yellow fever vaccination. TCRdb analysed the 5' RACE reads with MiXCR anew, one entry per CDR3 protein. The repertoire holds 350,000 or so distinct CDR3 sequences, with roughly 8.4% as singletons. V dropped 5 bases and J dropped 4 bases, with 13 bases sitting between them. From germline, CDR1 is SGHTA and CDR2 FQGNSA. This CDR3 has 14 amino acids. The sequences come from PBMCs, collected about 41 days after the first yellow fever vaccination. The source of this sequence is a man aged 18 to 29 who received the YFV17D yellow fever vaccine. The chain recombines TRBV7-2 with TRBJ2-3; a possible D gene is TRBD1 (6 bases). The CDR3 nucleotides read TGTGCCAGCAGCCCTAGCCACAGGGCAGATACGCAGTATTTT. Amino acid sequence: CASSPSHRADTQYF.